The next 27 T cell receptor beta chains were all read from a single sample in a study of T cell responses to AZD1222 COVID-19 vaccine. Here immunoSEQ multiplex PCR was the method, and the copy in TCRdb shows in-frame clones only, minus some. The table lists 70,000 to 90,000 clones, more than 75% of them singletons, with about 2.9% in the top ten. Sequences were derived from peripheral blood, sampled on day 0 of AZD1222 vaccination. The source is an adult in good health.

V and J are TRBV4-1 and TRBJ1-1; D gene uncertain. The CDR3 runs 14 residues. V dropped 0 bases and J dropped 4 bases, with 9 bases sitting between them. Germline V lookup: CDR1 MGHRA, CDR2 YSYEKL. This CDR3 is CASSQDGSSTEAFF. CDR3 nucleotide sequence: TGCGCCAGCAGCCAAGATGGGAGTAGCACTGAAGCTTTCTTT.

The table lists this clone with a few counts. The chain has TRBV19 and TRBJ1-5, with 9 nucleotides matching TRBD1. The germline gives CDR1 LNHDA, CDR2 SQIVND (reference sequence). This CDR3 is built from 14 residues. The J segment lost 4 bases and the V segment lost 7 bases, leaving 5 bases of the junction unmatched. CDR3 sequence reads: CASMPTGGNQPQHF. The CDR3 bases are TGTGCCAGTATGCCGACAGGGGGTAATCAGCCCCAGCATTTT.

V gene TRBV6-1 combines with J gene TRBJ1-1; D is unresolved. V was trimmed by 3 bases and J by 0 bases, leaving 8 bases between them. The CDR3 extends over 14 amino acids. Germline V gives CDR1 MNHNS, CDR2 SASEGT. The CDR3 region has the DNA TGTGCCAGCAGTGATTACGAAATGAACACTGAAGCTTTCTTT. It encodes CASSDYEMNTEAFF.

The CDR3, as DNA: TGTGCCAGCAGCCAAGTCGAGGACAGGAACGGCTACACCTTC. Its protein is CASSQVEDRNGYTF. The chain couples TRBV4-2 to TRBJ1-2, with 7 bases aligning to TRBD1. The CDR3 has 14 amino acids. Germline values: CDR1 LGHNA, CDR2 YNFKEQ. V lost 1 base to trimming and J lost 8 bases; unmatched junction nucleotides: 7.

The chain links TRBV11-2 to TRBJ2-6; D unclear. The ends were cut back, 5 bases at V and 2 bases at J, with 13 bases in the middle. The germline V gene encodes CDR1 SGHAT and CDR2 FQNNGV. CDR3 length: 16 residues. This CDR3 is CASSPWGVAGANVLTF. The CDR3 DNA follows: TGTGCCAGCAGCCCCTGGGGTGTTGCTGGGGCCAACGTCCTGACTTTC.

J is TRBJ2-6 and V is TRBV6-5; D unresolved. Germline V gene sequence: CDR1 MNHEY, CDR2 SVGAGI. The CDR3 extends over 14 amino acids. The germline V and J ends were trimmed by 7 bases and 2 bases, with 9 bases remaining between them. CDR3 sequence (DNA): TGTGCCAGCAAAGGTACAACTGGGGCCAACGTCCTGACTTTC. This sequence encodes CASKGTTGANVLTF.

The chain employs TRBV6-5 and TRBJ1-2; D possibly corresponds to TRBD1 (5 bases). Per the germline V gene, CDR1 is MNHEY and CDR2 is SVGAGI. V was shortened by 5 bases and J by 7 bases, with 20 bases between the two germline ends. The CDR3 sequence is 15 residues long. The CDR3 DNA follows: TGTGCCAGCAGTAAGCCCGGGACCGTCGTCGGTGGCTACACCTTC. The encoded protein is CASSKPGTVVGGYTF.

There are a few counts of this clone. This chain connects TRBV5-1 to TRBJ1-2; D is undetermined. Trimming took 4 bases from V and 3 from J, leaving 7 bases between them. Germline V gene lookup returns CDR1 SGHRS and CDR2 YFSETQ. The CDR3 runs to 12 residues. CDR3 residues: CASSEEHYGYTF. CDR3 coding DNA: TGCGCCAGCAGCGAGGAACACTATGGCTACACCTTC.

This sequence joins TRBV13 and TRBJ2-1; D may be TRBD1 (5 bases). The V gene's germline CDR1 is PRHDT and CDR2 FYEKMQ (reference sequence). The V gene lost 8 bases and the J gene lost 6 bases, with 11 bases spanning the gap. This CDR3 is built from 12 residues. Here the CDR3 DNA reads TGTGCCAGCTCAGACAGATCCAATGAGCAGTTCTTC. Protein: CASSDRSNEQFF.

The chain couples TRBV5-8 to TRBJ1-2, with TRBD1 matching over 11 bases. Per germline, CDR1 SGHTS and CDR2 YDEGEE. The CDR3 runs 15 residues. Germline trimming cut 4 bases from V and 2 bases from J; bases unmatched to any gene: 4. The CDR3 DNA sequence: TGTGCCAGCAGCACGCGGGACAGGGGGAACTATGGCTACACCTTC. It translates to CASSTRDRGNYGYTF.

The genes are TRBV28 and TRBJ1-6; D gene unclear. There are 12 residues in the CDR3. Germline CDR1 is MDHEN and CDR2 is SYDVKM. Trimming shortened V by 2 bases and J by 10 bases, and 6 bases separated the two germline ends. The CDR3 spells CASSLRVSPLHF. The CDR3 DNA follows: TGTGCCAGCAGTTTACGGGTCTCACCCCTCCACTTT.

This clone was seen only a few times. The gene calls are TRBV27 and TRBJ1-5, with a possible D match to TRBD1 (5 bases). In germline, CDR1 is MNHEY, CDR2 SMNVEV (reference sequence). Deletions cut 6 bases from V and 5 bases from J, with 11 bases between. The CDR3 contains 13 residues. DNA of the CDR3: TGTGCCAGCAGGGCCCGGGGGGATCAGCCCCAGCATTTT. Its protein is CASRARGDQPQHF.

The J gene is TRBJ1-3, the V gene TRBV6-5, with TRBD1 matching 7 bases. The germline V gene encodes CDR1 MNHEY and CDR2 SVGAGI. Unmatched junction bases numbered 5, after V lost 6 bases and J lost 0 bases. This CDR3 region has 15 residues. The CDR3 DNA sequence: TGTGCCAGCAGACAGGACAGGAGCTCTGGAAACACCATATATTTT. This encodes CASRQDRSSGNTIYF.

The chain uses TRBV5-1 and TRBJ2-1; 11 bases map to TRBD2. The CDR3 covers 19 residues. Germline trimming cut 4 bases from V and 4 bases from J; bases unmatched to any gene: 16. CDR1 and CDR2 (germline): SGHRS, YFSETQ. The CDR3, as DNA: TGCGCCAGCAGCGAGGGGACTAGCGGCTCGGGAGGGCTTTACAATGAGCAGTTCTTC. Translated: CASSEGTSGSGGLYNEQFF.

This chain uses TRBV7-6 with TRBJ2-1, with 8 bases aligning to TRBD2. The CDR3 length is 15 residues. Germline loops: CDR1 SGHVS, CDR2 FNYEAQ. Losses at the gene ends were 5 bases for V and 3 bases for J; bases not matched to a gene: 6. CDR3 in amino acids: CASSPETSDYNEQFF. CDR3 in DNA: TGTGCCAGCAGCCCGGAGACTAGCGACTACAATGAGCAGTTCTTC. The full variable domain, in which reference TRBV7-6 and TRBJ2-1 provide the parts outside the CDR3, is GAGVSQSPRYKVTKRGQDVALRCDPISGHVSLYWYRQALGQGPEFLTYFNYEAQQDKSGLPNDRFSAERPEGSISTLTIQRTEQRDSAMYRCASSPETSDYNEQFFGPGTRLTVL.

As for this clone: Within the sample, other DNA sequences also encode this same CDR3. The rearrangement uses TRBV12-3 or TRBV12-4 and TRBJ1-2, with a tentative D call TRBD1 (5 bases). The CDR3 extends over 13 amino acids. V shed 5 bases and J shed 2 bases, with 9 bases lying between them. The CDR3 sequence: CASSLDSNYGYTF. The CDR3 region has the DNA TGTGCCAGCAGTCTCGACAGCAACTATGGCTACACCTTC.

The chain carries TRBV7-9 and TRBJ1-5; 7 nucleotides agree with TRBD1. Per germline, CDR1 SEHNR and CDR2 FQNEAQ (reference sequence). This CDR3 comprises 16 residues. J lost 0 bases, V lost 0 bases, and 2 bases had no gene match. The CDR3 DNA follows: TGTGCCAGCAGCTTAGCGGGACAGTTTAGCAATCAGCCCCAGCATTTT. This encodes CASSLAGQFSNQPQHF.

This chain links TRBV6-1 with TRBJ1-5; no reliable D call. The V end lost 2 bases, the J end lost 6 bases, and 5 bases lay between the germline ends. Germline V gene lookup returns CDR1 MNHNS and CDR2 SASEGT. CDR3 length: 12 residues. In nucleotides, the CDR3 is TGTGCCAGCAGTGAAAGGAGTCAGCCCCAGCATTTT. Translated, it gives CASSERSQPQHF.

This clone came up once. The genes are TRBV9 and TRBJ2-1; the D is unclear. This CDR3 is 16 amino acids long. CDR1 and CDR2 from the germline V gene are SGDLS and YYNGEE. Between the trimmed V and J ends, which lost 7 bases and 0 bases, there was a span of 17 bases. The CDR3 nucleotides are TGTGCCAGCTCCGGGCCCTTAGTCAGCTCCTACAATGAGCAGTTCTTC. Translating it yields CASSGPLVSSYNEQFF.

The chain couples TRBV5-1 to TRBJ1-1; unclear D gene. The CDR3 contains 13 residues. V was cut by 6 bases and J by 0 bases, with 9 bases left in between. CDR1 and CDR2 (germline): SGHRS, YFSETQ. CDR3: CASKGFMNTEAFF. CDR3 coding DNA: TGCGCCAGCAAAGGGTTCATGAACACTGAAGCTTTCTTT.

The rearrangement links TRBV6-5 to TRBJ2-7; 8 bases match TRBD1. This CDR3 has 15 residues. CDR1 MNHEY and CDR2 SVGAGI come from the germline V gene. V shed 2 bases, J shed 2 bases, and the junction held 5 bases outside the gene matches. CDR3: CASSYNSGGTYEQYF. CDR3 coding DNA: TGTGCCAGCAGTTACAATTCAGGGGGCACCTACGAGCAGTACTTC.

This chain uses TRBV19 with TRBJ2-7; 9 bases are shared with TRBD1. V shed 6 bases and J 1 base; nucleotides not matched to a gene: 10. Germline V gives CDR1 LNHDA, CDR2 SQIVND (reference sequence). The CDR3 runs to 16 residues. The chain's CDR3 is CASSPFWDRESYEQYF. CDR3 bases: TGTGCCAGTAGCCCATTTTGGGACAGGGAGTCCTACGAGCAGTACTTC.

The chain's CDR3 is CASQGPKNIQYF. The CDR3 nucleotides are TGTGCCAGCCAGGGTCCCAAAAACATTCAGTACTTC. This chain links TRBV19 with TRBJ2-4; possible D gene TRBD1, 5 bases. This CDR3 comprises 12 residues. V was cut by 9 bases and J by 2 bases, with 8 bases left in between. CDR1 and CDR2 (germline): LNHDA, SQIVND (reference sequence).

CDR3 sequence: CASSSSRGLEETQYF. CDR3 DNA sequence: TGTGCCAGCAGCTCCTCGAGGGGGCTAGAGGAGACCCAGTACTTC. The V call is TRBV14, the J call TRBJ2-5, with TRBD1 matching 7 bases. Germline-derived CDR1 and CDR2 are SGHDN and FVKESK. V lost 5 bases, J lost 5 bases, and 11 bases stayed unmatched. This CDR3 is 15 amino acids long. The whole variable domain, filled in from reference TRBV14 and TRBJ2-5, reads EAGVTQFPSHSVIEKGQTVTLRCDPISGHDNLYWYRRVMGKEIKFLLHFVKESKQDESGMPNNRFLAERTGGTYSTLKVQPAELEDSGVYFCASSSSRGLEETQYFGPGTRLLVL.

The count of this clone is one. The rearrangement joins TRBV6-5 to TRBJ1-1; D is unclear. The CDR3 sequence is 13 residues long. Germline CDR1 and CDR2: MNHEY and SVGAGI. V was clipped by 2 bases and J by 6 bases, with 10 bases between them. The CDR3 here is CASSYTSRAEAFF. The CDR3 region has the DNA TGTGCCAGCAGTTACACCAGTCGGGCTGAAGCTTTCTTT.

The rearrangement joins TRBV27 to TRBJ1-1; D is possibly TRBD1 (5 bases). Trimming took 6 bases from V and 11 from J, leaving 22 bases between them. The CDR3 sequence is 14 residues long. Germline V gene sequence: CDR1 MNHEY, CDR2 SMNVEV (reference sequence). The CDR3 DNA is TGTGCCAGCAGCCCCAGGGCGAGTCCCATCGCGGCTTTCTTT. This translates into CASSPRASPIAAFF.

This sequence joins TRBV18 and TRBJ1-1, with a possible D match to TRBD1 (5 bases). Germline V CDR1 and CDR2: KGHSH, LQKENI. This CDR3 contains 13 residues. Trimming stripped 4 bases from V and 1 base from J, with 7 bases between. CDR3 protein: CASSQGWNTEAFF. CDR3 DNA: TGTGCCAGCTCACAGGGGTGGAACACTGAAGCTTTCTTT.